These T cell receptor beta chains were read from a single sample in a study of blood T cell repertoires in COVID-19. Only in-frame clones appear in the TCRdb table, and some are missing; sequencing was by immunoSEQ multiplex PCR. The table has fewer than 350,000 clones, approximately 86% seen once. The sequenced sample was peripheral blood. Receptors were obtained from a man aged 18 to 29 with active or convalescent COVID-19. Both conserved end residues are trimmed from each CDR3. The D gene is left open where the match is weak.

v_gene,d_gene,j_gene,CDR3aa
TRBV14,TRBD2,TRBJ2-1,ASSQDWSSGKYEQF
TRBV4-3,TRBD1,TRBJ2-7,ASSSGQGSPQY
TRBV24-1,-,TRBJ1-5,ATSDWDSNQPQH
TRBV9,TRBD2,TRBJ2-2,ASSAGLAGGMNTGELF
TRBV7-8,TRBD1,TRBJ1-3,ASSLFPQGAIINSGNTIY
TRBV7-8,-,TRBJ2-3,ASMLFTDTQY
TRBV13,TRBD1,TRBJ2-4,ASSLGWTGGPKNIQY
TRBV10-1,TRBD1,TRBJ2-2,ASRAGQGADGELF
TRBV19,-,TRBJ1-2,ASMGRVASYGYT
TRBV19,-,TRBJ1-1,ASTRRNTEAF
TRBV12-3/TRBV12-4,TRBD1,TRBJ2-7,ASSIDRAREQY
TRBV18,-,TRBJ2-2,ASSPSRTEGTGELF
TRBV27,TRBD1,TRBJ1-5,ASKPGQGLSGNQPQH
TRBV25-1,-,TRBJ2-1,ASSGLEGRSYNEQF
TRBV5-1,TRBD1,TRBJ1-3,ASRGQGSGNTIY
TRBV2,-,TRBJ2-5,AIESTEETQY
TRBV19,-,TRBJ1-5,ASSITGPQH
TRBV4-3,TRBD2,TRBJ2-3,ASSQGASGPTDTQY
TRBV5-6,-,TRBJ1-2,ASSLTRVGSYGYT
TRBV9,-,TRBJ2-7,ASSVGGGAVHEQY
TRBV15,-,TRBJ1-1,ATSSLQGRFTEAF
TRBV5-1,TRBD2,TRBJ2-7,ASALAGEYEQY
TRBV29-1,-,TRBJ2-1,SVEDLPGNNNEQF
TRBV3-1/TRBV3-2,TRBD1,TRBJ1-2,ASSQDPRGTGATYGYT
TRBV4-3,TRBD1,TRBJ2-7,ASSQDIPRDRGYEQY
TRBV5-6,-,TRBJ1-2,ASSLDSYYGYT
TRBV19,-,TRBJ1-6,ADISNSPLH